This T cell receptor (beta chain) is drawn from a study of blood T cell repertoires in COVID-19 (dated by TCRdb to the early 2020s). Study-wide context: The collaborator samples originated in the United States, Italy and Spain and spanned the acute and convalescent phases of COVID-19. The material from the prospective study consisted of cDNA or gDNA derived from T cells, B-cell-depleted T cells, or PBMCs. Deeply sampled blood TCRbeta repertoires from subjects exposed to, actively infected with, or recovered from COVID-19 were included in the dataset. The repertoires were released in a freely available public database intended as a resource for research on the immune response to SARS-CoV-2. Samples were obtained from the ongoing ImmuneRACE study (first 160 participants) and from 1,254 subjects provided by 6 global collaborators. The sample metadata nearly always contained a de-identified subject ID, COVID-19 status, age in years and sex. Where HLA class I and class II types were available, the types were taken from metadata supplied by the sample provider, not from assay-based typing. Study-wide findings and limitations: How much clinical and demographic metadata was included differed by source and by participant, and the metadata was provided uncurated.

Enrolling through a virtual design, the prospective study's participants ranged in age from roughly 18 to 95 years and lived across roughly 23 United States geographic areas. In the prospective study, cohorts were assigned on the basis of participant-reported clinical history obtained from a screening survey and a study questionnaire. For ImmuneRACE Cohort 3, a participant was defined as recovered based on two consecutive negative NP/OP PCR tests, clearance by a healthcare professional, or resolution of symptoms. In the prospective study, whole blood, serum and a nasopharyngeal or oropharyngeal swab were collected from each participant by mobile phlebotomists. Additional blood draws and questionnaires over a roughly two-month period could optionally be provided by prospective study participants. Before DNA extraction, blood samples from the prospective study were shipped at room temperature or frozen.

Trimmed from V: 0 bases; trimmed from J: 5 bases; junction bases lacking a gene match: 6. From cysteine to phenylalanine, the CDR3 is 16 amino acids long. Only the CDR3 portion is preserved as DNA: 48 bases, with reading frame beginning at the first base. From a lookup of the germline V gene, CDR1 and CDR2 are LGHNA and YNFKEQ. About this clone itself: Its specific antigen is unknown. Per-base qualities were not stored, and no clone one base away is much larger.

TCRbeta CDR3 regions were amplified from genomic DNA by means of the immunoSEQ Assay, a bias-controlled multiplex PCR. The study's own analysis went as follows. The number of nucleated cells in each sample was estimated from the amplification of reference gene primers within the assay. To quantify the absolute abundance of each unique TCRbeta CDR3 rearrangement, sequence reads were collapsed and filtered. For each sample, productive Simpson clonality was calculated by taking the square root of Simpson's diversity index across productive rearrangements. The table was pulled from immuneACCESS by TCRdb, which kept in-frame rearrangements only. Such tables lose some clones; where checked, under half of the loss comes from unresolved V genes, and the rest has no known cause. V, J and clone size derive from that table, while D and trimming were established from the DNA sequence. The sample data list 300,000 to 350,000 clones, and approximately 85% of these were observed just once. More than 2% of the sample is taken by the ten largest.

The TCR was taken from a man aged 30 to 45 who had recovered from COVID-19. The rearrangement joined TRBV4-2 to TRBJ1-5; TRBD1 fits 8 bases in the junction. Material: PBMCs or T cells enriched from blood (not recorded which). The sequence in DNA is TGTGCCAGCAGCCAAGATACCGGGACAGGCCATCAGCCCCAGCATTTT. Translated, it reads CASSQDTGTGHQPQHF.